This TCR beta chain was captured by sequencing in a study of response to subunit inactivated influenza vaccine. TCRdb reprocessed the RT-PCR reads via MiXCR and lists one record per CDR3 protein. The table records under 950,000 distinct CDR3 sequences, around 20% of them present only once. The CDR3 totals 12 residues. Between the trimmed V and J ends, which lost 5 bases and 7 bases, there was a span of 11 bases. Per germline, CDR1 DFQATT and CDR2 SNEGSKA (reference sequence). The source of this sequence is a man in his fifties or sixties who received an inactivated influenza vaccine. The chain uses TRBV20-1 and TRBJ1-4, with D uncertain. Sequencing used PBMCs from blood, obtained roughly 5 days after vaccination. The CDR3 spells CSASNRGEKLFF. The CDR3 DNA is TGCAGTGCTTCGAATCGGGGTGAAAAACTGTTTTTT.